The rows below give T cell receptor beta chains drawn from one sample of a study of shared clonotypes between healthy human individuals. Generated by immunoSEQ multiplex PCR, the TCRdb table keeps only in-frame clones and is missing some. The table records 700,000 or so clones, approximately 75% of them present only once. The sample consisted of memory CD4+ T cells sorted from blood. These receptors were collected from a woman aged 25 to 39 in good health. Each CDR3 is given with its conserved first and last residue. The D gene is left open where the match is weak. The size entry is marked missing in some rows and otherwise reads once, few, many or a size class.

TRBJ2-7 | TRBV27 | . | TRBD1 | CASSPADRAEQYF | TGTGCCAGCAGCCCCGCAGACAGGGCCGAGCAGTACTTC
TRBJ2-1 | TRBV20-1 | . | . | CSARGFNEQFF | TGCAGTGCTAGAGGATTTAATGAGCAGTTCTTC
TRBJ2-2 | TRBV19 | . | TRBD2 | CASNSGIRMNTGELFF | TGTGCCAGTAATAGCGGGATACGAATGAACACCGGGGAGCTGTTTTTT
TRBJ2-7 | TRBV7-2 | . | TRBD2 | CASSFTSGRSEQYF | TGTGCCAGCAGCTTCACTAGCGGGAGGAGCGAGCAGTACTTC
TRBJ2-1 | TRBV29-1 | . | . | CSVSDRNNEQFF | TGCAGCGTTTCTGACAGGAACAATGAGCAGTTCTTC
TRBJ2-1 | TRBV7-9 | . | . | CASSADRDSLWDEQFF | TGTGCCAGCAGCGCAGACCGGGACTCCTTGTGGGATGAGCAGTTCTTC
TRBJ1-2 | TRBV11-1 | . | TRBD1 | CASSVGLQGNGYTF | TGTGCCAGCAGCGTAGGTTTACAGGGGAATGGCTACACCTTC
TRBJ2-2 | TRBV4-1 | . | TRBD1 | CASSHPGTGVKELFF | TGCGCCAGCAGCCACCCCGGGACAGGGGTTAAGGAGCTGTTTTTT
TRBJ2-1 | TRBV2 | . | . | CASSGDYNEQFF | TGTGCCAGCAGTGGGGACTACAATGAGCAGTTCTTC
TRBJ2-1 | TRBV11-3 | . | . | CASSLSGLYNEQFF | TGTGCCAGCAGCTTATCGGGGCTGTACAATGAGCAGTTCTTC
TRBJ2-1 | TRBV7-8 | . | . | CASSWRTRAAGIREQFF | TGTGCCAGCAGCTGGAGGACCAGGGCCGCGGGAATTAGGGAGCAGTTCTTC
TRBJ2-5 | TRBV5-1 | . | . | CASSLRGKETQYF | TGCGCCAGCAGCTTGCGCGGGAAAGAGACCCAGTACTTC
TRBJ2-7 | TRBV19 | . | . | CASSIGQTAMEQYF | TGTGCCAGTAGTATAGGACAGACCGCGATGGAGCAGTACTTC
TRBJ2-1 | TRBV5-1 | few | . | CASSPPAPNEQFF | TGCGCCAGCAGCCCCCCGGCCCCCAATGAGCAGTTCTTC
TRBJ2-5 | TRBV30 | . | . | CAWSATSLGERTQYF | TGTGCCTGGAGTGCCACCTCCCTTGGGGAAAGGACCCAGTACTTC
TRBJ1-5 | TRBV19 | . | . | CASRNMLLDSNQPQHF | TGTGCCAGTAGAAATATGCTTTTGGATAGCAATCAGCCCCAGCATTTT
TRBJ2-5 | TRBV18 | . | TRBD1 | CASSPETGGKETQYF | TGTGCCAGCTCACCTGAAACAGGGGGCAAAGAGACCCAGTACTTC
TRBJ1-4 | TRBV25-1 | many | TRBD1 | CARGTGDVSHEKLFF | TGTGCCAGGGGGACAGGGGATGTCTCTCATGAAAAACTGTTTTTT
TRBJ2-7 | TRBV18 | . | . | CASSPSPAPGSSYEQYF | TGTGCCAGCTCACCATCTCCCGCCCCGGGAAGTTCCTACGAGCAGTACTTC
TRBJ2-7 | TRBV29-1 | once | . | CSVGVTVYEQYF | TGCAGCGTTGGGGTAACGGTATACGAGCAGTACTTC
TRBJ2-5 | TRBV5-1 | few | . | CASSLEGETQYF | TGCGCCAGCAGCTTGGAAGGGGAGACCCAGTACTTC
TRBJ2-7 | TRBV28 | few | . | CASSLVPSRGGLSEQYF | TGTGCCAGCAGTTTAGTCCCCTCCAGGGGCGGTCTGTCCGAGCAGTACTTC
TRBJ1-5 | TRBV2 | once | TRBD1 | CASSGQGASQPQHF | TGTGCCAGCAGTGGACAGGGGGCCTCGCAGCCCCAGCATTTT
TRBJ2-5 | TRBV18 | . | . | CASSPVNWDTETQYF | TGTGCCAGCTCACCAGTCAATTGGGACACAGAGACCCAGTACTTC
TRBJ1-1 | TRBV7-9 | . | TRBD1 | CASTSGQGDYTEAFF | TGTGCCAGCACTTCTGGGCAGGGGGATTACACTGAAGCTTTCTTT
TRBJ1-4 | TRBV27 | . | . | CASRRGPGEKLFF | TGTGCCAGCAGACGGGGTCCAGGCGAAAAACTGTTTTTT
TRBJ2-1 | TRBV11-2 | . | TRBD2 | CASSSRTRGYNEQFF | TGTGCCAGCAGCTCCCGGACTAGAGGGTACAATGAGCAGTTCTTC
TRBJ1-5 | TRBV4-1 | . | . | CASSQEYSNQPQHF | TGCGCCAGCAGCCAAGAGTATAGCAATCAGCCCCAGCATTTT
TRBJ2-7 | TRBV7-2 | . | TRBD1 | CASRQGTYEQYF | TGTGCCAGCAGACAGGGGACCTACGAGCAGTACTTC
TRBJ2-7 | TRBV19 | . | TRBD1 | CASSLTGTGTYEQYF | TGTGCCAGTAGTCTGACTGGGACAGGGACCTACGAGCAGTACTTC
TRBJ2-1 | TRBV28 | many | TRBD2 | CASSFPRGRREGDEQFF | TGTGCCAGCAGTTTCCCCCGCGGGAGGCGGGAGGGGGATGAGCAGTTCTTC
TRBJ1-4 | TRBV28 | . | . | CASSQATNEKLFF | TGTGCCAGCTCGCAGGCAACTAATGAAAAACTGTTTTTT
TRBJ1-1 | TRBV11-2 | . | TRBD1 | CASSFTRGRVNTEAFF | TGTGCCAGCAGCTTCACCAGGGGGCGGGTGAACACTGAAGCTTTCTTT
TRBJ2-7 | TRBV6-5 | . | . | CASSLAGGAAYEQYF | TGTGCCAGCAGTCTTGCCGGGGGAGCGGCCTACGAGCAGTACTTC
TRBJ1-5 | TRBV29-1 | . | . | CSVGVDQNQPQHF | TGCAGCGTTGGAGTTGACCAGAATCAGCCCCAGCATTTT
TRBJ2-3 | TRBV5-1 | . | TRBD1 | CASSSGQVGLTDTQYF | TGCGCCAGCAGCTCCGGACAGGTGGGTTTGACAGATACGCAGTATTTT
TRBJ2-2 | TRBV2 | . | . | CARSSRANTGELFF | TGTGCCAGATCATCTCGGGCTAACACCGGGGAGCTGTTTTTT
TRBJ2-1 | TRBV5-1 | . | . | CASSLSSASYNEQFF | TGCGCCAGCAGCCTTTCTAGCGCCTCCTACAATGAGCAGTTCTTC
TRBJ2-3 | TRBV29-1 | . | . | CSVEVSKQGTDTQYF | TGCAGCGTTGAAGTAAGCAAACAGGGAACAGATACGCAGTATTTT
TRBJ2-1 | TRBV18 | . | TRBD1 | CASSRQGRDNEQFF | TGTGCCAGCTCACGACAGGGAAGGGACAATGAGCAGTTCTTC
TRBJ2-1 | TRBV19 | . | TRBD2 | CASSIERLAGANEQFF | TGTGCCAGTAGTATAGAAAGGCTAGCGGGAGCTAATGAGCAGTTCTTC
TRBJ2-1 | TRBV5-6 | . | TRBD2 | CASSFRTSGNNEQFF | TGTGCCAGCAGCTTCCGGACTAGCGGGAACAATGAGCAGTTCTTC
TRBJ2-3 | TRBV10-1 | . | TRBD2 | CASSESGAGKDTQYF | TGCGCCAGCAGTGAGTCGGGAGCGGGAAAAGATACGCAGTATTTT
TRBJ2-7 | TRBV18 | . | TRBD2 | CASSQASGSIYEQYF | TGTGCCAGCTCACAGGCTAGCGGGAGTATCTACGAGCAGTACTTC
TRBJ2-7 | TRBV27 | . | TRBD1 | CASSSLDRAEQYF | TGTGCCAGCAGTTCTTTGGACAGGGCCGAGCAGTACTTC
TRBJ2-7 | TRBV28 | few | TRBD2 | CASTVGTSGVHEQYF | TGTGCCAGCACCGTAGGGACTAGCGGGGTCCACGAGCAGTACTTC
TRBJ2-5 | TRBV14 | . | TRBD2 | CASSLAGGPETQYF | TGTGCCAGCAGCCTAGCGGGAGGGCCGGAGACCCAGTACTTC
TRBJ1-3 | TRBV5-1 | few | . | CAIDSPGFTIYF | TGCGCCATAGACAGCCCCGGCTTCACCATATATTTT
TRBJ2-7 | TRBV10-2 | . | . | CARESFCQGIHEQYF | TGCGCCAGGGAGTCGTTCTGCCAGGGAATCCACGAGCAGTACTTC
TRBJ2-7 | TRBV30 | once | TRBD2 | CAWTVRGAGGHEQYF | TGTGCCTGGACCGTACGGGGGGCGGGAGGCCACGAGCAGTACTTC
TRBJ1-1 | TRBV14 | few | . | CASSQEEGTGTEAFF | TGTGCCAGCAGCCAAGAAGAGGGGACGGGCACTGAAGCTTTCTTT
TRBJ1-1 | TRBV2 | . | . | CASRELGREAFF | TGTGCCAGCAGGGAATTGGGCCGTGAAGCTTTCTTT
TRBJ1-1 | TRBV7-8 | few | . | CASSLGLGHTEAFF | TGTGCCAGCAGCTTAGGGTTAGGGCACACTGAAGCTTTCTTT
TRBJ1-2 | TRBV28 | . | . | CASSLLGRTTNYGYTF | TGTGCCAGCAGTTTATTGGGCAGGACCACGAACTATGGCTACACCTTC
TRBJ2-3 | TRBV5-1 | . | TRBD1 | CASSLEGQGAWDTQYF | TGCGCCAGCAGCTTGGAGGGACAGGGGGCCTGGGATACGCAGTATTTT
TRBJ2-2 | TRBV2 | . | . | CASSVPGSSLFF | TGTGCCAGCAGTGTCCCAGGGTCCTCCCTGTTTTTT
TRBJ2-7 | TRBV6-5 | . | . | CASSYPEARKTYEQYF | TGTGCCAGCAGTTACCCCGAGGCACGGAAAACCTACGAGCAGTACTTC
TRBJ1-1 | TRBV7-6 | once | . | CASNPPGNTEAFF | TGTGCCAGCAACCCCCCCGGGAACACTGAAGCTTTCTTT
TRBJ2-1 | TRBV7-9 | . | TRBD2 | CASSAYLGLADYNEQFF | TGTGCCAGCAGCGCCTACCTCGGACTAGCGGACTACAATGAGCAGTTCTTC